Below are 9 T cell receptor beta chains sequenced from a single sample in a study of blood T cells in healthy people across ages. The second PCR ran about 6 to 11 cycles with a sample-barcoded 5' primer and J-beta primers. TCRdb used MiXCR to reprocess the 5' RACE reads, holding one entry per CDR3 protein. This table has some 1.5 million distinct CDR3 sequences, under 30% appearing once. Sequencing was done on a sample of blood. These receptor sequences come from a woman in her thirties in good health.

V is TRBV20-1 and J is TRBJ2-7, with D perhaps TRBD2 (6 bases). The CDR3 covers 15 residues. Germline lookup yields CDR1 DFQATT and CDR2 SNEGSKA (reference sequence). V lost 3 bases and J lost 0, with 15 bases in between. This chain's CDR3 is CSASKPGVSSYEQYF. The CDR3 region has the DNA TGCAGTGCTAGCAAACCGGGAGTCAGCTCCTACGAGCAGTACTTC.

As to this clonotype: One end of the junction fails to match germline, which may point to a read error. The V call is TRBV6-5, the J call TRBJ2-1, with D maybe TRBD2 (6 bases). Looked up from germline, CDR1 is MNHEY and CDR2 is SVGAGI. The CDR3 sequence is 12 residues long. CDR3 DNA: TGTGTCAGCAGTCGCGGGGTCCATGAGCAGTTCTTC. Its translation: CVSSRGVHEQFF.

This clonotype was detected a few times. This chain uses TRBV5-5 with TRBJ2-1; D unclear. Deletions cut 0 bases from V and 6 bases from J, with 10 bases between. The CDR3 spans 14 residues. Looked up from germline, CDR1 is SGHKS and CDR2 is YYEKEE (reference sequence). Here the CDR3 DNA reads TGTGCCAGCAGCTTGGAAGTTCCGGGCAATGAGCAGTTCTTC. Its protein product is CASSLEVPGNEQFF.

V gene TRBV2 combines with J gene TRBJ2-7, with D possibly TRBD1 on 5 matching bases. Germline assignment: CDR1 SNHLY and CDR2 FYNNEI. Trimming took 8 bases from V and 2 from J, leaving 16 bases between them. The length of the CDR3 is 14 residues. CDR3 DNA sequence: TGTGCCAGCCGAGCCAGGGTGGAAACCTACGAGCAGTACTTC. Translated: CASRARVETYEQYF.

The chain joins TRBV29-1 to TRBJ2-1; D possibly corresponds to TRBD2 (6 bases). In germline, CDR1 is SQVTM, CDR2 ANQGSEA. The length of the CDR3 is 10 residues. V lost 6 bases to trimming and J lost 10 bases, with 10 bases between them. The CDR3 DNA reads TGCAGCGTCGTGGGGGGAGAGCAGTTCTTC. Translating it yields CSVVGGEQFF.

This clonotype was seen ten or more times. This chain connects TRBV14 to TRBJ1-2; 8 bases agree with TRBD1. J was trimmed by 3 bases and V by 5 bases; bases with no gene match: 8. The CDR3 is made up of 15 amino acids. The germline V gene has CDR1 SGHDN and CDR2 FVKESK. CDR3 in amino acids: CASSFRQGRDYGYTF. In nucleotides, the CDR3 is TGTGCCAGCAGCTTCCGACAGGGGAGGGACTATGGCTACACCTTC.

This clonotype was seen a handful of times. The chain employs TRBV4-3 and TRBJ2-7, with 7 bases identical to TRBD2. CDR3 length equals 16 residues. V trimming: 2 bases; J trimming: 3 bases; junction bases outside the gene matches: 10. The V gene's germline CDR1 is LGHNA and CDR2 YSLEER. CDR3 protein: CASSQNFVGGIYEQYF. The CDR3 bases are TGCGCCAGCAGCCAAAACTTTGTCGGGGGGATCTACGAGCAGTACTTC.

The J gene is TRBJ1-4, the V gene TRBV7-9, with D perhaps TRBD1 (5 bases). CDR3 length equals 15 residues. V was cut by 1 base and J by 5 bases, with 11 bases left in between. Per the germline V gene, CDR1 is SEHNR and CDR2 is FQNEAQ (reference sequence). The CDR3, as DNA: TGTGCCAGCAGCTTAGAGGGGTCCCTAAATGAAAAACTGTTTTTT. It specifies CASSLEGSLNEKLFF.

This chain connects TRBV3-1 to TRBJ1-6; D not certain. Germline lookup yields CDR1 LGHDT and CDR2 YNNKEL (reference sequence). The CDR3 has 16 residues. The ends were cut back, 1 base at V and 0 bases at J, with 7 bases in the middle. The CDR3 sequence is CASSQGGTSYNSPLHF. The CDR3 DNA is TGTGCCAGCAGCCAAGGGGGAACCTCCTATAATTCACCCCTCCACTTT. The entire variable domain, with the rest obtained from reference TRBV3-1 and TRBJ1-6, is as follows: DTAVSQTPKYLVTQMGNDKSIKCEQNLGHDTMYWYKQDSKKFLKIMFSYNNKELIINETVPNRFSPKSPDKAHLNLHINSLELGDSAVYFCASSQGGTSYNSPLHFGNGTRLTVT.